This T cell receptor (beta chain) was recovered during a study of T cells expressing NK-cell markers. Study as a whole: It was sorted CD3+CD56+NKG2C+, CD3+CD56+NKG2C- and CD3+CD56-NKG2C+ T cells that supplied the TCR beta repertoires. Seropositivity for HCMV was found in most of the eight sequenced donors, with one seronegative. Overall study results and limits: In a handful of donors, dominant clonotypes made up about 25-65% of CD3+CD56-NKG2C+ cells.

As for this clonotype: Its matching antigen is unknown.

The authors made TCR beta cDNA libraries by 5'RACE template switching. This switching added a universal primer site and UMIs. TCRdb re-analyzed the 5' RACE reads; it lists each CDR3 protein once, without DNA. This table lists 400,000 to 500,000 distinct CDR3 sequences. The sequencing input was blood T cells: a sorted CD56 or NKG2C T cell subset, CD4+ or CD8+ T cells, or bulk PBMC T cells (not recorded which). This receptor was identified in a woman between 18 and 70 years old in good health.

The CDR3 is CSARDRAGPSSYNSPLHF. The chain couples TRBV20-1 to TRBJ1-6. Germline V lookup: CDR1 DFQATT, CDR2 SNEGSKA (reference sequence). This CDR3 comprises 18 residues.